This TCR beta chain was found in a study of blood T cell repertoires in COVID-19. Study summary: Spain, Italy and the United States supplied samples that represented acute and convalescent COVID-19. T cells, B-cell-depleted T cells, or PBMCs supplied cDNA or gDNA.

Study processing details: It was from reference gene primer amplification that nucleated cell counts were estimated. Only in-frame clones appear in the TCRdb table, and some are missing; sequencing was by immunoSEQ multiplex PCR. The V and J calls and clone size come from that table; D and trimming were worked out from the DNA. The sample lists approximately 97,000 clones, 60% to 80% occurring once. This CDR3 spans 19 amino acids. Germline V gene sequence: CDR1 SQVTM, CDR2 ANQGSEA. V was pared by 2 bases and J by 2 bases, with 20 bases of the junction left unmatched. The sequence was collected from a man aged 55 to 70 with active or convalescent COVID-19. This sequence joins TRBV29-1 and TRBJ1-2; 7 bases align to TRBD1. Source material: peripheral blood. In DNA, the CDR3 is TGCAGCGTTGAAAACCCCCTCGCCCTCACGGGACAGAAAAACTATGGCTACACCTTC. Protein: CSVENPLALTGQKNYGYTF.